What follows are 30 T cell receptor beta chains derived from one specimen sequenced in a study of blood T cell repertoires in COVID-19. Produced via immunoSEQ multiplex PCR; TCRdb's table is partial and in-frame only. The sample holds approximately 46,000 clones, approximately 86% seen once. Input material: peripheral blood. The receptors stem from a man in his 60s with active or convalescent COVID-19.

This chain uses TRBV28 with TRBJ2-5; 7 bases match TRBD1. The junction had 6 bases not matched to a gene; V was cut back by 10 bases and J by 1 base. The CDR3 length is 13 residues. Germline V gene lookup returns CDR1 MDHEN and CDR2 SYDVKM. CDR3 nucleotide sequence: TGTGCCACCTCAGGGACAGTCCAAGAGACCCAGTACTTC. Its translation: CATSGTVQETQYF.

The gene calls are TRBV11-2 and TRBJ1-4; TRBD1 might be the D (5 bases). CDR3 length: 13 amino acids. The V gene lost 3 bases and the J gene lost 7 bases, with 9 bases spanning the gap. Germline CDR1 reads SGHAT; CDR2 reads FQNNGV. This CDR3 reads CASSFLGGEKLFF. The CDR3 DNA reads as TGTGCCAGCAGCTTTTTGGGGGGTGAAAAACTGTTTTTT.

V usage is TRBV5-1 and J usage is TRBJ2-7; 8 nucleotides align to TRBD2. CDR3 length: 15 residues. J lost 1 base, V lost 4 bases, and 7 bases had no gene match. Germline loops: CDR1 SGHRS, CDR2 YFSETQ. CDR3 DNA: TGCGCCAGCAGCGCGGGGGGCATACGTTCCTACGAGCAGTACTTC. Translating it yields CASSAGGIRSYEQYF.

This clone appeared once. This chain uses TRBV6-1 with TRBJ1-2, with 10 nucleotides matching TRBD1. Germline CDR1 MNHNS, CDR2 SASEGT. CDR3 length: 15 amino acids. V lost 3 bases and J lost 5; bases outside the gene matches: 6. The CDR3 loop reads CASSEPGQGTYGYTF. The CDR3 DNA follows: TGTGCCAGCAGTGAGCCGGGACAGGGGACATATGGCTACACCTTC.

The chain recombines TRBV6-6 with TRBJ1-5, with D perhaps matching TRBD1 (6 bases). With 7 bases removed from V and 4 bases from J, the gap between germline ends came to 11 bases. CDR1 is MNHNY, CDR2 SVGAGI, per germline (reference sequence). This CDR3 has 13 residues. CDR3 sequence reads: CASTSRGNQPQHF. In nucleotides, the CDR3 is TGTGCCAGCACAAGCAGGGGTAATCAGCCCCAGCATTTT.

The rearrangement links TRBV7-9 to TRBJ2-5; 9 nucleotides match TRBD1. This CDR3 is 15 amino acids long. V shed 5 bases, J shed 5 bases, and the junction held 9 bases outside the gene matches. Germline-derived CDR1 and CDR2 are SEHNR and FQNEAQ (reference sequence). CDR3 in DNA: TGTGCCAGCAGCACCGGACAGGGGTGGGACGAGACCCAGTACTTC. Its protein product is CASSTGQGWDETQYF.

CDR3 DNA: TGTGCCAGTAGTATAGGAGGGCCAGTGGAGACCCAGTACTTC. As protein: CASSIGGPVETQYF. V gene TRBV19 combines with J gene TRBJ2-5; D is possibly TRBD2 (5 bases). Between the trimmed V and J ends, which lost 1 base and 5 bases, there was a span of 11 bases. The length of the CDR3 is 14 residues. Germline-derived CDR1 and CDR2 are LNHDA and SQIVND (reference sequence). Using reference TRBV19 and TRBJ2-5 for the parts outside the CDR3, the full variable domain is DGGITQSPKYLFRKEGQNVTLSCEQNLNHDAMYWYRQDPGQGLRLIYYSQIVNDFQKGDIAEGYSVSREKKESFPLTVTSAQKNPTAFYLCASSIGGPVETQYFGPGTRLLVL.

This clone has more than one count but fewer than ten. The CDR3 sequence is CASSFQNRATGNTIYF. As DNA, the CDR3 is TGTGCCAGCAGCTTCCAGAACAGGGCAACTGGAAACACCATATATTTT. The V gene is TRBV5-5, the J gene TRBJ1-3, with a possible D match to TRBD1 (6 bases). This CDR3 has 16 residues. CDR1 is SGHKS and CDR2 is YYEKEE in the germline V gene (reference sequence). V lost 2 bases to trimming and J lost 2 bases, with 14 bases between them.

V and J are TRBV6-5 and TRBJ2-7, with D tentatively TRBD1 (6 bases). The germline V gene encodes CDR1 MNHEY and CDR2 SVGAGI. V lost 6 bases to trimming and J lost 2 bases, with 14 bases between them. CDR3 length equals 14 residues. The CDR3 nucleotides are TGTGCCAGCAGCCAGGACAGCCTTGCCTACGAGCAGTACTTC. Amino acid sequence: CASSQDSLAYEQYF.

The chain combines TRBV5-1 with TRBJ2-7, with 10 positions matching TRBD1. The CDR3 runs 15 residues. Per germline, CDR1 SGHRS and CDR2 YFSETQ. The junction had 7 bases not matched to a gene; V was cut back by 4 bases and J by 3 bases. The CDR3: CASSLNGQGVYEQYF. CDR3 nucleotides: TGCGCCAGCAGCCTGAATGGACAGGGGGTCTACGAGCAGTACTTC.

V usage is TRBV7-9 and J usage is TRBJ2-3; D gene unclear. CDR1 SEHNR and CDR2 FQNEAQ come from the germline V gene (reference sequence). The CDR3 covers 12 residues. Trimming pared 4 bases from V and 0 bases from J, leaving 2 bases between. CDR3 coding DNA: TGTGCCAGCAGCTCAAGCACAGATACGCAGTATTTT. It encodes CASSSSTDTQYF.

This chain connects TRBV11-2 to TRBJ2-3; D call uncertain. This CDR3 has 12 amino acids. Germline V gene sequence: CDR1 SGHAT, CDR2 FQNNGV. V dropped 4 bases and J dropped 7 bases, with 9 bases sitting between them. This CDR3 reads CASSSQMYTQYF. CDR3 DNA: TGTGCCAGCAGCTCCCAGATGTATACGCAGTATTTT.

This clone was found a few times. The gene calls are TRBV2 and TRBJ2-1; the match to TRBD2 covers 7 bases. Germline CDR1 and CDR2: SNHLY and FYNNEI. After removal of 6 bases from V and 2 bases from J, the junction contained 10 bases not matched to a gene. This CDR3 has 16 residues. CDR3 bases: TGTGCCAGCAGGGGGGGGAGCGGGGCCCCCTACAATGAGCAGTTCTTC. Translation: CASRGGSGAPYNEQFF.

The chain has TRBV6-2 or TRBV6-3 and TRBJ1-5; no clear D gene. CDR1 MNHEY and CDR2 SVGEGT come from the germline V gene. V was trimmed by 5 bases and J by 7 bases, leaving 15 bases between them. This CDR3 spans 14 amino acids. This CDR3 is CASSQPPGSQPQHF. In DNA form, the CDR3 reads TGTGCCAGCAGTCAACCGCCCGGGAGCCAGCCCCAGCATTTT.

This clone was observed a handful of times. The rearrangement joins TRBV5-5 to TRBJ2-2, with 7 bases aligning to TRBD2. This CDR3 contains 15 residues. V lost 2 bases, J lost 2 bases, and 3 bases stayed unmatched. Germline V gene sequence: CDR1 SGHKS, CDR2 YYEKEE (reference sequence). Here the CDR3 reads CASSFGGGNTGELFF. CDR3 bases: TGTGCCAGCAGCTTTGGCGGGGGTAACACCGGGGAGCTGTTTTTT.

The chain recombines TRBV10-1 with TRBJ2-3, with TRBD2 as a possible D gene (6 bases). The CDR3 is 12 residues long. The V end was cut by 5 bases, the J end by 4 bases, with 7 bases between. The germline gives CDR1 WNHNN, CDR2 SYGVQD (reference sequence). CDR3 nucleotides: TGCGCCAGCAGTAGGGACTCAGATACGCAGTATTTT. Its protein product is CASSRDSDTQYF.

The CDR3 loop is CASSAKGGWGYTF. The CDR3 DNA sequence: TGTGCCAGTAGTGCAAAAGGGGGCTGGGGCTACACCTTC. This chain connects TRBV19 to TRBJ1-2; 7 positions match TRBD1. V lost 5 bases, J lost 8 bases, and 8 bases stayed unmatched. Germline loops: CDR1 LNHDA, CDR2 SQIVND (reference sequence). This CDR3 region has 13 residues.

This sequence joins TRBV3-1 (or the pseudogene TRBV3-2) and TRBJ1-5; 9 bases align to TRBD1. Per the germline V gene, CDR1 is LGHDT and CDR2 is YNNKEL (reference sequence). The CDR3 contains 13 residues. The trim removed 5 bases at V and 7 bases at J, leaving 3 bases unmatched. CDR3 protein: CASSETGGQPQHF. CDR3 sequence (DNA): TGTGCCAGCAGCGAGACAGGGGGGCAGCCCCAGCATTTT.

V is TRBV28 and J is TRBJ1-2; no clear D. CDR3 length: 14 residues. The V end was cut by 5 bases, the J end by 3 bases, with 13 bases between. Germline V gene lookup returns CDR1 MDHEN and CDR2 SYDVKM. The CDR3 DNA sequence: TGTGCCAGCAGTACAAATTGGCCCTACTATGGCTACACCTTC. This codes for CASSTNWPYYGYTF.

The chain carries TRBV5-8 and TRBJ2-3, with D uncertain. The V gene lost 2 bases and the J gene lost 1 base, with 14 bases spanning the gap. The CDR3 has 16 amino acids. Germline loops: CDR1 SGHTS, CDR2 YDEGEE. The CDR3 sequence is CASSLNSEYGTDTQYF. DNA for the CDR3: TGTGCCAGCAGCTTAAATTCAGAATATGGCACAGATACGCAGTATTTT.

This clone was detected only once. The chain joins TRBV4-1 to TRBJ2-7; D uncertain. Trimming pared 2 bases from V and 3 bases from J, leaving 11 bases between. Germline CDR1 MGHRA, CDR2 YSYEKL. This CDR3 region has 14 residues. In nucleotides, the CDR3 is TGCGCCAGCAGCCAAAAAGACTCGTTCTACGAGCAGTACTTC. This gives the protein CASSQKDSFYEQYF.

The chain's CDR3 is CASSLGTGPGIAATDTQYF. CDR3 nucleotide sequence: TGTGCCAGCAGCTTGGGGACGGGCCCAGGGATTGCTGCAACAGATACGCAGTATTTT. The chain joins TRBV5-4 to TRBJ2-3; the D gene is possibly TRBD1 (5 bases). This CDR3 contains 19 residues. Germline CDR1 and CDR2: SGHNT and YYREEE (reference sequence). Trimming cost V 0 bases and J 3 bases, with 23 bases left between them.

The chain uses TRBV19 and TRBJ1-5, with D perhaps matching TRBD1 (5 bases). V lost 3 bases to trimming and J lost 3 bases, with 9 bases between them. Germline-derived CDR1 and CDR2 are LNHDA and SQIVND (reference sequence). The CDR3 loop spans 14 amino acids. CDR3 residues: CASSISTDNQPQHF. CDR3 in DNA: TGTGCCAGTAGTATTTCGACAGACAATCAGCCCCAGCATTTT.

The CDR3 sequence is CASSQPSGAQQETQYF. CDR3 nucleotides: TGCGCCAGCAGCCAACCTAGCGGGGCACAACAAGAGACCCAGTACTTC. The J gene is TRBJ2-5, the V gene TRBV5-1, with 9 bases that match TRBD2. Germline V gene data show CDR1 as SGHRS and CDR2 as YFSETQ. Trimming removed 4 bases from V and 2 bases from J; junction bases left unmatched: 9. The CDR3 has 16 residues.

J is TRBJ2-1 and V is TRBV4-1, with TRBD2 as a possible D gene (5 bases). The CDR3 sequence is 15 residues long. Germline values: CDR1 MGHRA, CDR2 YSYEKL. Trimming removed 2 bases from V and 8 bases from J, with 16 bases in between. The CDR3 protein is CASSQIGVKGHEQFF. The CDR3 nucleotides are TGCGCCAGCAGCCAAATCGGGGTCAAGGGCCATGAGCAGTTCTTC.

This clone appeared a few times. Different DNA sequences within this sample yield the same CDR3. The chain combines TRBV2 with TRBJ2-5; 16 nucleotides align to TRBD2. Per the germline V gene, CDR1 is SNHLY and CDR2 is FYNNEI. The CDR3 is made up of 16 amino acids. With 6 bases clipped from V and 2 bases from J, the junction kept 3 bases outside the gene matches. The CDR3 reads CASSPGLAGGQETQYF. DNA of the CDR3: TGTGCCAGCAGCCCGGGACTAGCGGGAGGGCAAGAGACCCAGTACTTC. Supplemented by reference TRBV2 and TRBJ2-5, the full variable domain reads EPEVTQTPSHQVTQMGQEVILRCVPISNHLYFYWYRQILGQKVEFLVSFYNNEISEKSEIFDDQFSVERPDGSNFTLKIRSTKLEDSAMYFCASSPGLAGGQETQYFGPGTRLLVL.

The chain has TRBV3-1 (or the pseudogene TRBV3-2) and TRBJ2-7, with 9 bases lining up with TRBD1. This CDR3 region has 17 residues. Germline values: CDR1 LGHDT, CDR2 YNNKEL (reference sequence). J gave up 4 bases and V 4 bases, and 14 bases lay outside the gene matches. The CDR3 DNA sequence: TGTGCCAGCAGCCCGAGATTTCAGACAGGGACAGGGTACGAGCAGTACTTC. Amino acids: CASSPRFQTGTGYEQYF.

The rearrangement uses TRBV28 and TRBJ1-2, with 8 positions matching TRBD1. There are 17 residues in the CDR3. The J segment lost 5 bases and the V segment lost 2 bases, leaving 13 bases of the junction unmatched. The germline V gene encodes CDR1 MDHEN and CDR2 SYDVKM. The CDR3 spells CASSLLRDRFLGYGYTF. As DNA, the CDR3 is TGTGCCAGCAGTTTACTCCGGGACAGGTTTCTCGGGTATGGCTACACCTTC.

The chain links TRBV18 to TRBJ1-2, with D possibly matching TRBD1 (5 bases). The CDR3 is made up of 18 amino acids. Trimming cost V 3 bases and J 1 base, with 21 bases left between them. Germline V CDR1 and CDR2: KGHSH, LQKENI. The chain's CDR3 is CASSPRWGPNPNNYGYTF. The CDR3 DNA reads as TGTGCCAGCTCACCTCGGTGGGGCCCAAACCCGAATAACTATGGCTACACCTTC.

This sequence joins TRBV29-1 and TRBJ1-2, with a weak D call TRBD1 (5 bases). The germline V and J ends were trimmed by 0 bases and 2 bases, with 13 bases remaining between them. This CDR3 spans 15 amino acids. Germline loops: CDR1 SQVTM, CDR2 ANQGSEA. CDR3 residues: CSVEDLGGNNYGYTF. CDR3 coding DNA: TGCAGCGTTGAAGATCTTGGGGGGAACAACTATGGCTACACCTTC.